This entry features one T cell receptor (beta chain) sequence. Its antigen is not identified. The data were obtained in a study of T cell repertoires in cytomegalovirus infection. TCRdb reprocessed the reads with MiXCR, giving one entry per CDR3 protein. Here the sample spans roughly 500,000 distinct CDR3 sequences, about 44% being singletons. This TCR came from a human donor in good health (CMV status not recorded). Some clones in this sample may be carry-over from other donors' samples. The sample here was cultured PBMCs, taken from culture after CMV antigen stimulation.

The CDR3 reads CASSEPTGPTNSPLHF. The CDR3 bases are TGTGCCAGCAGCGAACCGACGGGACCGACCAATTCACCCCTCCACTTT. The chain joins TRBV11-1 to TRBJ1-6; weak D call: TRBD1 (5 bases). Between the trimmed V and J ends, which lost 5 bases and 7 bases, there was a span of 18 bases. Per germline, CDR1 SGHAT and CDR2 FQDESV (reference sequence). The CDR3 consists of 16 residues.